This TCR beta chain was found in a study of OX40 agonist ivuxolimab in advanced cancers. The protocol was immunoSEQ multiplex PCR, while the TCRdb copy is restricted to in-frame clones and leaves out a portion. The sample contains some 77,000 clones, just under 95% of which appear only once. This CDR3 spans 16 amino acids. Germline V lookup: CDR1 MGHRA, CDR2 YSYEKL. Trimming shortened V by 0 bases and J by 6 bases, and 15 bases separated the two germline ends. The source is an adult with an advanced solid tumor such as melanoma, head and neck, liver or kidney cancer. Specimen: CD4+ or CD8+ T cells sorted from blood, collected in a trial of the OX40 agonist ivuxolimab. The genes are TRBV4-1 and TRBJ1-5, with a possible D match to TRBD1 (5 bases). CDR3 sequence reads: CASSQDRTGSSQPQHF. CDR3 DNA sequence: TGCGCCAGCAGCCAAGATCGCACAGGCAGTAGTCAGCCCCAGCATTTT.